These T cell receptor beta chains were read from a single sample in a study of T cell repertoires in cytomegalovirus infection. TCRdb independently ran MiXCR on the reads; one entry per CDR3 protein. The sample records roughly 150,000 distinct CDR3 sequences, roughly 18% being singletons. The specimen sequenced was CD8+ T cells from PBMCs. These receptor sequences come from a human donor in good health (CMV status not recorded). Some clones in this sample may be carry-over from other donors' samples. Both conserved end residues are part of each CDR3. Each record gives: J gene, D gene, clone size, V gene, CDR3 protein, CDR3 DNA. D genes are given only for firm matches. Clone size, where shown, is once, few, many, or a class for clones that have expanded.

TRBJ2-1 NA few TRBV6-5 CASSPLGRQELNEQFF TGTGCCAGCAGTCCACTTGGTCGTCAGGAATTAAATGAGCAGTTCTTC
TRBJ2-3 NA NA TRBV12-3/TRBV12-4 CASSLIPLDTQYF TGTGCCAGCAGTTTAATCCCGTTGGATACGCAGTATTTT
TRBJ2-1 NA few TRBV4-2 CASSARGNEQFF TGTGCCAGCAGCGCACGAGGCAATGAGCAGTTCTTC
TRBJ2-7 TRBD1 few TRBV6-5 CASKGTGGSYEQYF TGTGCCAGCAAAGGGACAGGGGGCTCCTACGAGCAGTACTTC
TRBJ1-2 NA few TRBV29-1 CSVEWQAGYTF TGCAGCGTTGAATGGCAGGCAGGCTACACCTTC
TRBJ2-7 NA NA TRBV29-1 CSVEDRRREQYF TGCAGCGTTGAAGACAGGCGGCGGGAGCAGTACTTC
TRBJ2-5 NA few TRBV15 CATSTRRVLQETQYF TGTGCCACCAGCACCAGGCGGGTGCTCCAAGAGACCCAGTACTTC
TRBJ2-7 TRBD2 many TRBV7-2 CASSLNPNRDYPYEQYF TGTGCCAGCAGCTTAAATCCCAACCGGGACTACCCCTACGAGCAGTACTTC
TRBJ2-7 NA NA TRBV20-1 CSARGITSTYEQYF TGCAGTGCTAGAGGGATAACTAGTACCTACGAGCAGTACTTC
TRBJ2-1 TRBD2 NA TRBV7-2 CASSLELAGGHEQFF TGTGCCAGCAGCTTAGAACTAGCGGGGGGCCATGAGCAGTTCTTC
TRBJ1-2 TRBD1 NA TRBV6-2/TRBV6-3 CASSSGTVYYGYTF TGTGCCAGCAGTTCCGGGACAGTCTACTATGGCTACACCTTC
TRBJ1-2 NA many TRBV7-2 CASSQRDFNYGYTF TGTGCCAGCAGCCAACGGGACTTTAACTATGGCTACACCTTC
TRBJ1-1 NA NA TRBV11-2 CASSLWEGTEAFF TGTGCCAGCAGCTTATGGGAGGGCACTGAAGCTTTCTTT
TRBJ1-4 NA NA TRBV5-6 CASSIVRHEKLFF TGTGCCAGCAGCATCGTCCGGCATGAAAAACTGTTTTTT
TRBJ2-7 TRBD1 few TRBV6-2/TRBV6-3 CASSYAFGTGLTAYEQYF TGTGCCAGCAGTTACGCCTTTGGGACAGGCCTAACCGCCTACGAGCAGTACTTC
TRBJ2-2 NA NA TRBV7-9 CASSSPIELAGELFF TGTGCCAGCAGCTCGCCCATTGAGTTGGCCGGGGAGCTGTTTTTT
TRBJ1-1 NA few TRBV11-2 CASSGGNTEAFF TGTGCCAGCAGCGGTGGGAACACTGAAGCTTTCTTT
TRBJ2-5 NA NA TRBV6-2/TRBV6-3 CASSYGTPSTQETQYF TGTGCCAGCAGTTACGGGACCCCGAGTACCCAAGAGACCCAGTACTTC
TRBJ2-5 NA NA TRBV23-1 CASSHGYPIFEQGGETQYF TGCGCCAGCAGCCACGGTTACCCAATCTTCGAACAGGGTGGAGAGACCCAGTACTTC
TRBJ2-7 NA NA TRBV7-9 CASSPDGRVSYEQYF TGTGCCAGCAGCCCAGATGGACGGGTCTCCTACGAGCAGTACTTC
TRBJ2-1 NA NA TRBV6-5 CASSYKGGNEQFF TGTGCCAGCAGTTACAAGGGAGGCAATGAGCAGTTCTTC
TRBJ1-2 TRBD1 NA TRBV4-1 CASSQVGQETSYGYTF TGTGCCAGCAGCCAAGTCGGACAGGAAACTAGCTATGGCTACACCTTC
TRBJ1-5 NA few TRBV2 CASSNYNQPQHF TGTGCCAGCAGTAATTACAATCAGCCCCAGCATTTT
TRBJ2-3 NA few TRBV27 CASSQYVRGPDTQYF TGTGCCAGCAGCCAATACGTTAGGGGCCCAGATACGCAGTATTTT
TRBJ2-1 TRBD2 few TRBV28 CASSLKQYRLAGDNEQFF TGCGCCAGCAGTTTGAAACAGTACCGACTAGCGGGAGACAATGAGCAGTTCTTC
TRBJ1-1 NA NA TRBV7-9 CASLGRYSGTEAFF TGTGCCAGCTTGGGCAGGTATTCTGGCACTGAAGCTTTCTTT
TRBJ2-7 NA once TRBV6-2/TRBV6-3 CASSYSRTSGDEQYF TGTGCCAGCAGTTACTCGCGGACCTCAGGGGACGAGCAGTACTTC
TRBJ2-1 TRBD2 few TRBV28 CASSHRGGKSYNEQFF TGTGCCAGCAGTCATCGGGGGGGAAAGTCCTACAATGAGCAGTTCTTC
TRBJ2-6 NA few TRBV28 CASSLMGSGANVLTF TGTGCCAGCAGTTTAATGGGCTCTGGGGCCAACGTCCTGACTTTC
TRBJ1-4 TRBD1 many TRBV7-9 CASSPRDRDEKLFF TGTGCCAGCAGCCCTCGAGACAGGGACGAAAAACTGTTTTTT
TRBJ1-1 NA NA TRBV6-2/TRBV6-3 CASIGRGLEDTEAFF TGTGCCAGCATTGGCAGGGGCCTGGAGGACACTGAAGCTTTCTTT
TRBJ1-2 NA NA TRBV29-1 CSVPSRLYGYTF TGCAGCGTCCCCTCCCGTCTCTATGGCTACACCTTC
TRBJ2-1 NA few TRBV11-2 CASTSLAFYDEQFF TGTGCCAGCACCTCGTTGGCCTTTTACGATGAGCAGTTCTTC
TRBJ2-1 TRBD2 many TRBV6-2/TRBV6-3 CASSYTLAGYNEQFF TGTGCCAGCAGTTACACGCTAGCGGGATACAATGAGCAGTTCTTC
TRBJ1-1 NA NA TRBV28 CASSFPAEGLEAFF TGTGCCAGCAGTTTCCCCGCAGAAGGCCTTGAAGCTTTCTTT
TRBJ2-2 TRBD1 NA TRBV11-2 CASSTDRVNPGELFF TGTGCCAGCAGCACAGACAGGGTAAACCCCGGGGAGCTGTTTTTT
TRBJ1-2 NA NA TRBV2 CASQDGRGYTF TGTGCCAGTCAGGACGGACGAGGCTACACCTTC
TRBJ2-1 NA few TRBV24-1 CATSDPDYYNEQFF TGTGCCACCAGTGATCCCGACTACTACAATGAGCAGTTCTTC
TRBJ2-1 NA few TRBV28 CASSSDLGASYNEQFF TGTGCCAGCAGTTCGGATCTGGGCGCATCCTACAATGAGCAGTTCTTC
TRBJ2-2 NA NA TRBV6-8 CASSHPNTGELFF TGTGCCAGCAGTCACCCGAACACCGGGGAGCTGTTTTTT
TRBJ2-2 NA few TRBV7-9 CASSPTTGELFF TGTGCCAGCAGCCCGACCACCGGGGAGCTGTTTTTT
TRBJ2-5 NA NA TRBV14 CASSQVNLVETQYF TGTGCCAGCAGCCAAGTCAACCTCGTAGAGACCCAGTACTTC
TRBJ2-2 NA NA TRBV11-2 CASSLGSGTYKNTGELFF TGTGCCAGCAGCTTAGGGTCCGGGACTTACAAGAACACCGGGGAGCTGTTTTTT
TRBJ2-7 TRBD1 few TRBV28 CASTLGGQGPRQQYF TGTGCCAGCACCTTGGGGGGACAGGGCCCGAGACAGCAGTACTTC
TRBJ2-1 NA NA TRBV7-6 CASSLAGLLNEQFF TGTGCCAGCAGCTTAGCTGGACTCCTAAATGAGCAGTTCTTC
TRBJ1-2 NA few TRBV7-2 CASSRESYGYTF TGTGCCAGCAGCAGGGAGAGCTATGGCTACACCTTC
TRBJ2-7 NA many TRBV29-1 CSAAGSSRGFYEQYF TGCAGCGCGGCCGGAAGCTCCAGGGGATTCTACGAGCAGTACTTC
TRBJ2-1 NA few TRBV7-2 CASSPRVASSYNEQFF TGTGCCAGCAGTCCTCGCGTGGCGAGCTCCTACAATGAGCAGTTCTTC
TRBJ2-7 NA few TRBV28 CASSHTSRGEQYF TGTGCCAGCAGTCATACTAGCCGCGGCGAGCAGTACTTC
TRBJ2-4 NA NA TRBV27 CASSPRREVSKNIQYF TGTGCCAGCAGTCCACGGAGGGAGGTCAGCAAAAACATTCAGTACTTC